This T cell receptor (beta chain) is drawn from a study of T cell responses to AZD1222 COVID-19 vaccine. Looking at the study overall: Pooled together were second doses at about 4 or about 12 weeks.

The CDR3 length is 17 residues. V lost 3 bases to trimming and J lost 0 bases, with 14 bases between them. Germline lookup yields CDR1 KGHDR and CDR2 SFDVKD. TCRdb's copy holds only in-frame clones and misses some; the assay was immunoSEQ multiplex PCR. The sample holds 95,000 or so clones; 85% to 90% are singletons and the top ten take about 3.9%. As concerns this clone: As yet, its antigen is unknown.

General observations from the study: Females made up more of the donors, who were largely white British, and clonal diversity may have come out too low.

This TCR was recovered from an adult in good health. The material was peripheral blood, obtained on day 0 of AZD1222 vaccination. The chain is built from TRBV24-1 and TRBJ1-3; D unresolved. CDR3 bases: TGTGCCACCAGTGATCCGGGATGGGATACCTCTGGAAACACCATATATTTT. This codes for CATSDPGWDTSGNTIYF.